This T cell receptor beta chain was documented in a study of T cell responses to AZD1222 COVID-19 vaccine. The repertoire was sequenced with immunoSEQ multiplex PCR; TCRdb's copy has only in-frame clones and lacks some. The sample lists 100,000 to 150,000 clones, 87% occurring once. Regarding this clone: Its cognate antigen is unknown.

General study results and limits: Donors, mostly white British, included more females; clonal diversity was possibly underestimated. Recipients of AZD1222 seropositive at baseline numbered only 6 or 7.

This receptor was obtained from an adult in good health. Material: peripheral blood, obtained on day 0 of AZD1222 vaccination.

The CDR3: CASRVGTGAEKLFF. CDR3 nucleotides: TGCGCCAGCAGAGTTGGGACAGGGGCGGAAAAACTGTTTTTT. The chain carries TRBV5-1 and TRBJ1-4; 10 nucleotides match TRBD1. There are 14 residues in the CDR3. Germline loops: CDR1 SGHRS, CDR2 YFSETQ. After removal of 5 bases from V and 8 bases from J, the junction contained 6 bases not matched to a gene.